This TCR beta chain came from a study of chemoradiotherapy in HPV16-positive cancers. Overall study context: Two HPV16-positive patients' cells yielded candidate HPV-specific clones and common motifs. Study-level findings and limits: Non-HPV-specific T cells did not expand in tumors during treatment, whereas candidate HPV-specific clones and E7-related motifs did. The functional HPV-specific definition rests on just two HPV16-positive patients.

Assay: immunoSEQ multiplex PCR; the TCRdb copy retains only in-frame clones and omits some. The sample carries roughly 7,300 clones, 70% to 90% recorded once. This clone was observed a few times. Its antigen is not known. Samples were taken several times over chemoradiotherapy. Germline loops: CDR1 SGHRS, CDR2 YFSETQ. V lost 1 base and J 15 bases, leaving 14 bases between the germline ends. The length of the CDR3 is 12 residues. This material was obtained from a patient who underwent chemoradiotherapy. The chain has TRBV5-1 and TRBJ2-1; D may be TRBD2 (5 bases). This sequence originates from a human donor with HPV-associated anogenital cancer. The chain's CDR3 is CASSLLEGVGFF. The CDR3 DNA reads TGCGCCAGCAGCTTGTTAGAGGGTGTGGGGTTCTTC.